This entry features one T cell receptor (beta chain) sequence. Its antigen is undetermined. V shed 4 bases, J shed 5 bases, and the junction held 2 bases outside the gene matches. Germline V gene data show CDR1 as SNHLY and CDR2 as FYNNEI. CDR3 length equals 14 residues. A CD45RO/CCR7/CD25/CD127/CD95/CD27 panel sorted naive, central memory, regulatory and stem cell-like memory CD4+ cells. TCRB transcripts that were expressed got sequenced, as all of the isolated RNA had been reverse transcribed. Profiling relied on immunoSEQ multiplex PCR, and the TCRdb table lists in-frame clones only, not all of them. The sample lists about 5,700 clones; roughly 79% were seen once. The sample is drawn from a study of beta chain features in type 1 diabetes. Regarding the study as a whole: TCRB rearrangement may or may not be influenced by HLA type; here this remained unresolved. All four CD4+ subsets from Type 1 diabetes patients carried moderately but significantly shorter TCRB CDR3s.

Material: Tregs from blood. The chain links TRBV2 to TRBJ2-5; 12 positions agree with TRBD2. The receptor comes from a man between 18 and 35 years old in good health. In DNA form, the CDR3 reads TGTGCCAGCAGTGCAACTAGCGGGGGGGAGACCCAGTACTTC. It encodes CASSATSGGETQYF.